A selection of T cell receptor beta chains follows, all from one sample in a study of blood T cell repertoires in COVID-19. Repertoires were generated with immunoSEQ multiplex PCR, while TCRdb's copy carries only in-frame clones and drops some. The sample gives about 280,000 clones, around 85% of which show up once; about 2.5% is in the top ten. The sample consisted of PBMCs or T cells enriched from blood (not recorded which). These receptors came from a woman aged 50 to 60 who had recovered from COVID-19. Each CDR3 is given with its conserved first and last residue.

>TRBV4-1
CASSQDRGVQPEQYF
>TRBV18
CASSPITPGQGFYEQYF
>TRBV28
CASSITGVPYNEQFF
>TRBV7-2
CASSLVFTSGRSYNEQFF
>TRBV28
CASSPQGASGANVLTF
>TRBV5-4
CASSWDRDNSPLHF
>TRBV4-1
CASSQGRGGILSNQPQHF
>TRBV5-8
CASSARQGFGTQYF
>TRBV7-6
CASSQGGPTRDTEAFF
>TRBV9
CASSVGPRQEETQYF
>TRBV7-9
CASSFADGYTF
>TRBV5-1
CASSANRDRGRDEQYF
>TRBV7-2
CASTETLAAYNEQFF
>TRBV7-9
CASSLVSGFRRKNTEAFF
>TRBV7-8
CASSIQGAGTEAFF
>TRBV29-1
CSVQGNAYEQYF
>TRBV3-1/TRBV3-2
CASSRTGGLRSYNEQFF
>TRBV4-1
CASSQDVGQGNQPQHF
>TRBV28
CASSSVQGVGGNQPQHF
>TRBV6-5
CASTKQGDGYTF
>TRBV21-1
CASSRLRDRATTHLHGNTIYF
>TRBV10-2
CASRGRQGNTEAFF
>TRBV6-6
CASSPAGGREAYEQYF
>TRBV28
CASSPLTGYTEAFF